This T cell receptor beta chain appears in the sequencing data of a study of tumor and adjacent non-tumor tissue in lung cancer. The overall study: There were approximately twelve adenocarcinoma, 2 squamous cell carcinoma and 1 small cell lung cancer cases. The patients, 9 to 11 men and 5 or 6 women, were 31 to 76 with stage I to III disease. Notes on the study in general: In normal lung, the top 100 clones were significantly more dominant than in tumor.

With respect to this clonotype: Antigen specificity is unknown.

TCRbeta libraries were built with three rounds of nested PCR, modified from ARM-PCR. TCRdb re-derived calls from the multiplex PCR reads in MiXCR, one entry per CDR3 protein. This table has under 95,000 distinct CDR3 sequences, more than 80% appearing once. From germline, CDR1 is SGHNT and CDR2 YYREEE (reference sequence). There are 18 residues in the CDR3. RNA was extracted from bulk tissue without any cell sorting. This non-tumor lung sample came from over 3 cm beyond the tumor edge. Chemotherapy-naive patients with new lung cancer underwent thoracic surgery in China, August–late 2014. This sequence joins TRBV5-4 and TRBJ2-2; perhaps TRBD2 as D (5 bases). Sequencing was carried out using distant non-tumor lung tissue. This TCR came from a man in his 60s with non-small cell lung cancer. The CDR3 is CVSSLDGQRQMNTGELFF. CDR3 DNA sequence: TGTGTAAGCAGCTTGGATGGTCAGCGGCAAATGAACACCGGGGAGCTGTTTTTT.